This entry is about one T cell receptor (beta chain). The antigen is not known. This sample stems from a study of T cell responses to AZD1222 COVID-19 vaccine. The repertoire was sequenced with immunoSEQ multiplex PCR; TCRdb's copy has only in-frame clones and lacks some. Its table records around 150,000 clones. Study conclusions and caveats: Clonal diversity was possibly underestimated, and the donors were mostly white British, with more females. Receipt of two AZD1222 doses was followed by a rise in Spike-specific TCR breadth and depth. CD4 TCRs associated with vaccination spanned spike, dominating at 160-218 and 743-854.

This clonotype was sampled from an adult in good health. The sample comprised peripheral blood.

CDR3 protein: CASSQGGQPLHF. CDR3 in DNA: TGTGCCAGCAGCCAAGGGGGCCAACCCCTCCACTTT. V gene TRBV3-1 (or the pseudogene TRBV3-2) combines with J gene TRBJ1-6; D is perhaps TRBD1 (5 bases). Germline CDR1 reads LGHDT; CDR2 reads YNNKEL (reference sequence). With 1 base removed from V and 12 bases from J, the gap between germline ends came to 7 bases. The CDR3 spans 12 residues.